What follows are 5 T cell receptor beta chains derived from one specimen sequenced in a study of blood T cell repertoires in COVID-19. This table comes from immunoSEQ multiplex PCR, and its TCRdb copy is limited to in-frame clones, with some not included. The sample lists 210,000 or so clones, about 90% occurring once. The specimen sequenced was peripheral blood. The receptors were sampled from a woman under 30 who had recovered from COVID-19.

The J gene is TRBJ2-3, the V gene TRBV7-2; no definite D call. The CDR3 spans 16 residues. Between the trimmed V and J ends, which lost 1 base and 4 bases, there was a span of 15 bases. Germline V gene lookup returns CDR1 SGHTA and CDR2 FQGNSA. The CDR3 reads CASSLVLGPLADTQYF. The CDR3 nucleotides are TGTGCCAGCAGCTTAGTCTTGGGCCCTTTGGCAGATACGCAGTATTTT.

The rearrangement uses TRBV12-3 or TRBV12-4 and TRBJ1-2; D gene uncertain. This CDR3 comprises 13 residues. V lost 3 bases and J lost 5, with 10 bases in between. DNA of the CDR3: TGTGCCAGCAGTTTGGTCAGCGATTATGGCTACACCTTC. It is translated as CASSLVSDYGYTF.

This clone was detected only a few times. The genes are TRBV19 and TRBJ2-7; 8 bases are a match to TRBD2. Germline trimming cut 6 bases from V and 3 bases from J; bases unmatched to any gene: 4. The germline V gene has CDR1 LNHDA and CDR2 SQIVND (reference sequence). CDR3 length equals 13 residues. The chain's CDR3 is CASSPGLDYEQYF. CDR3 nucleotide sequence: TGTGCCAGTAGCCCGGGACTAGACTACGAGCAGTACTTC.

The chain recombines TRBV5-5 with TRBJ1-1, with unresolved D. The CDR3 has 15 residues. Germline V CDR1 and CDR2: SGHKS, YYEKEE (reference sequence). V was cut by 1 base and J by 4 bases, with 14 bases left in between. The CDR3 protein is CASSLPEREGTEAFF. The CDR3 DNA follows: TGTGCCAGCAGCTTGCCTGAGAGGGAGGGCACTGAAGCTTTCTTT.

This chain joins TRBV9 and TRBJ2-5; TRBD2 might be the D (6 bases). This CDR3 is 14 amino acids long. Between the trimmed V and J ends, which lost 4 bases and 3 bases, there was a span of 13 bases. CDR1 is SGDLS, CDR2 YYNGEE, per germline. CDR3 in DNA: TGTGCCAGCAGCCTCGGAGCGGGCGAAGAGACCCAGTACTTC. Translation: CASSLGAGEETQYF.